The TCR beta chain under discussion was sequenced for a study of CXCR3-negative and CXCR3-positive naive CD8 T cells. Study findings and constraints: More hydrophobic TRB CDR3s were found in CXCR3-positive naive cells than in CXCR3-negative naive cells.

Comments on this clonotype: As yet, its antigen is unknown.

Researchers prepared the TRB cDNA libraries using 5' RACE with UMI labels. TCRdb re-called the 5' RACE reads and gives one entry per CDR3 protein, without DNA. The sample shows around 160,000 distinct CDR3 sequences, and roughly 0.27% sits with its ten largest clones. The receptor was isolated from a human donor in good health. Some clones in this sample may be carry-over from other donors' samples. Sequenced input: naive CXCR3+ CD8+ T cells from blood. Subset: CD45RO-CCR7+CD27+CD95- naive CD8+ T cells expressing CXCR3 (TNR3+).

This CDR3 is CASSRGLAGSSYNEQFF. This chain links TRBV7-6 with TRBJ2-1; TCRdb returns TRBD2, unconfirmable since there is no DNA. The V gene's germline CDR1 is SGHVS and CDR2 FNYEAQ. The CDR3 contains 17 residues.